This T cell receptor beta chain was sequenced during a study of T cells in Graves' hyperthyroidism and ophthalmopathy. V lost 2 bases, J lost 9 bases, and 5 bases stayed unmatched. Germline assignment: CDR1 MNHNY and CDR2 SVGAGI (reference sequence). This CDR3 is built from 15 residues. RNA transcripts provided the source from which TCR beta CDR3 regions were amplified. The TCR CDR3 was amplified in a first-round RT-PCR using the HTBI primer set. TCRdb called the multiplex PCR reads again in MiXCR, with one record for every CDR3 protein. The sample includes 550,000 to 850,000 distinct CDR3 sequences, roughly a sixth seen only once; the top ten take roughly a sixth.

The sequenced sample was blood. The chain links TRBV6-6 to TRBJ1-6; 9 nucleotides line up with TRBD1. This TCR derives from a woman aged 50 to 60 with Graves' hyperthyroidism that later progressed to Graves' ophthalmopathy. CDR3 amino acids: CASSYEGQGFSPLHF. CDR3 bases: TGTGCCAGCAGTTACGAAGGACAGGGGTTTTCACCCCTCCACTTT.